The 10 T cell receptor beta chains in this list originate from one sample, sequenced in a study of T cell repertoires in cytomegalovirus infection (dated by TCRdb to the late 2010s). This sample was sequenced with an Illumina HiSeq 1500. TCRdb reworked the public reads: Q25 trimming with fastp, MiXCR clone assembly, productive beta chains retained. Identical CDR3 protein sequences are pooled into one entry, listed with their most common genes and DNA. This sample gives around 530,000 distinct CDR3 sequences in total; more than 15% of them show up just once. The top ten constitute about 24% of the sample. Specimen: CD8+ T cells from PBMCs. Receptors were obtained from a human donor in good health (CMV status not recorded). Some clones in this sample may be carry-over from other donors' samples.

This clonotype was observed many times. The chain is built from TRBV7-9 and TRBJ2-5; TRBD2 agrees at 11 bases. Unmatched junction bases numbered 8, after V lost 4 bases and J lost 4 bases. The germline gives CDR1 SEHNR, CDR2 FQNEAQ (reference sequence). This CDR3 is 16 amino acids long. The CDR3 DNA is TGTGCCAGCAGCTCCGTAGCGGGAGGGCTTGGAGAGACCCAGTACTTC. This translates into CASSSVAGGLGETQYF.

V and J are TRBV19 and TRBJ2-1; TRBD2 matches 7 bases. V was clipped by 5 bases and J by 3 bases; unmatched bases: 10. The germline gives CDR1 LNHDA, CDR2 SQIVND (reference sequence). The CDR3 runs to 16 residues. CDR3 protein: CASSAPGLSFYNEQFF. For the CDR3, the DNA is TGTGCCAGTAGTGCTCCGGGACTATCTTTCTACAATGAGCAGTTCTTC.

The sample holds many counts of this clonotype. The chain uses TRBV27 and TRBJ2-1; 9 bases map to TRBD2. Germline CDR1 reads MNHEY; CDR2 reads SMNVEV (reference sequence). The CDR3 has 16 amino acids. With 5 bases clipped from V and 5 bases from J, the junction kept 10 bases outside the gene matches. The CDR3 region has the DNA TGTGCCAGCAGTCCCCCCTTTCTAGCGGGGCACAATGAGCAGTTCTTC. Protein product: CASSPPFLAGHNEQFF.

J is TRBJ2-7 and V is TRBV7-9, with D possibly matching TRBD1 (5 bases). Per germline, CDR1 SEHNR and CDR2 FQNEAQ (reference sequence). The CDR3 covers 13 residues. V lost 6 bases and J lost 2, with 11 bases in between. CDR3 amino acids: CASSSDSAYEQYF. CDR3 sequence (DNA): TGTGCCAGCAGTTCCGACAGCGCCTACGAGCAGTACTTC.

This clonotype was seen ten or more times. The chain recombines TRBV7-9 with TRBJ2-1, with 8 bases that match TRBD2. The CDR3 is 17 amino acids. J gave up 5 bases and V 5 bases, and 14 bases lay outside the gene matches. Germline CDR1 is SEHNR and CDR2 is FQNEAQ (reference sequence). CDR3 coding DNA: TGTGCCAGCAGCGCCCGTTGGGCGGGGGGCGCAGACAATGAGCAGTTCTTC. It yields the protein CASSARWAGGADNEQFF.

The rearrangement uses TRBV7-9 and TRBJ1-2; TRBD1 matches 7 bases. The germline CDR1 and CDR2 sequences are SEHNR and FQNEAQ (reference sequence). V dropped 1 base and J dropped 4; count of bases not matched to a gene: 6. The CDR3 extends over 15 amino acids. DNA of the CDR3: TGTGCCAGCAGCTTAGGGGGACAGTCCGCCTATGGCTACACCTTC. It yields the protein CASSLGGQSAYGYTF. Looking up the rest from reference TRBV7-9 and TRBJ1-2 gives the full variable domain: DTGVSQNPRHKITKRGQNVTFRCDPISEHNRLYWYRQTLGQGPEFLTYFQNEAQLEKSRLLSDRFSAERPKGSFSTLEIQRTEQGDSAMYLCASSLGGQSAYGYTFGSGTRLTVV.

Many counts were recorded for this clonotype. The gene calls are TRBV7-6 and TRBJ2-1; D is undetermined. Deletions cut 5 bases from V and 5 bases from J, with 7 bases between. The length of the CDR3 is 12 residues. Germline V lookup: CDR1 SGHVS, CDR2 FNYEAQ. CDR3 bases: TGTGCCAGCAGCCCTAATGACAATGAGCAGTTCTTC. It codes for CASSPNDNEQFF.

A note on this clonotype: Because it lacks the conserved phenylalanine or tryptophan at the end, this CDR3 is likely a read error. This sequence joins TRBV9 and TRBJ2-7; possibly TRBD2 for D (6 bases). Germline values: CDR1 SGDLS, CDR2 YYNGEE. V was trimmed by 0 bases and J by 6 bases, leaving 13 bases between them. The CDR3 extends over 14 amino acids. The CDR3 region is CASSVDYAGPEQYL. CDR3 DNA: TGTGCCAGCAGCGTAGATTACGCGGGGCCCGAGCAGTACTTA.

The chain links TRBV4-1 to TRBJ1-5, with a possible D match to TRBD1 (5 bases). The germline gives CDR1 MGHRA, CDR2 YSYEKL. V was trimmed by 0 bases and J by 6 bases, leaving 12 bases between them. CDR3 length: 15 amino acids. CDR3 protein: CASSQDPGSGQPQHF. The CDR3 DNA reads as TGCGCCAGCAGCCAAGACCCAGGGTCGGGTCAGCCCCAGCATTTT.

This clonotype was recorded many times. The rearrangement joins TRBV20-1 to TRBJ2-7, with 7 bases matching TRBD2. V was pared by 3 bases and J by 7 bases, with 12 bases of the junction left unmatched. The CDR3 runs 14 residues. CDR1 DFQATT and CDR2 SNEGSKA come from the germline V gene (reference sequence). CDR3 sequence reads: CSASREGPRREQYF. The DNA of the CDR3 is TGCAGTGCTAGTAGGGAGGGCCCTCGCCGTGAGCAGTACTTC.